These T cell receptor beta chains were read from a single sample in a study of patients and donors after allogeneic stem cell transplantation. TCRdb reprocessed the RT-PCR reads via MiXCR and lists one record per CDR3 protein. This sample yields a few hundred thousand distinct CDR3 sequences, of which around 41% are seen a single time; approximately 10% belongs to the top ten. Sequencing was performed on blood, either unsorted or a sorted T cell fraction (not recorded which). The receptor source for this set is a human donor who was either an allogeneic HSCT recipient or a stem cell or donor lymphocyte infusion donor (not recorded which). It is not recorded whose cells these are; they may come from a transplant donor. CDR3s include the opening cysteine and the closing phenylalanine or tryptophan. D genes are given only for firm matches. The listing skips clone size in some rows; elsewhere it reads once, few, many or a size class.

CDR3 length | J gene | V gene | D gene | clone size | CDR3 protein | CDR3 DNA
13 | TRBJ2-1 | TRBV7-2 | - | - | CASNRIAYNEQFF | TGTGCCAGCAACAGGATAGCCTACAATGAGCAGTTCTTC
14 | TRBJ1-2 | TRBV6-5 | - | - | CASRRSAKSQGYTF | TGTGCCAGCAGGAGATCAGCCAAGTCCCAAGGCTACACCTTC
13 | TRBJ1-2 | TRBV12-3/TRBV12-4 | TRBD1 | - | CASSLAGTGVRVF | TGTGCCAGCAGTTTAGCCGGGACAGGGGTGAGAGTCTTC
16 | TRBJ1-3 | TRBV12-3/TRBV12-4 | TRBD1 | - | CASSLEQGISGNTIYF | TGTGCCAGCAGTTTAGAACAGGGGATCTCTGGAAACACCATATATTTT
14 | TRBJ1-1 | TRBV6-6 | - | - | CASSYDVGWTEAFF | TGTGCCAGCAGTTATGACGTTGGGTGGACTGAAGCTTTCTTT
12 | TRBJ2-1 | TRBV9 | - | - | CASSVEGSEQFF | TGTGCCAGCAGCGTAGAGGGCTCTGAGCAGTTCTTC
18 | TRBJ2-2 | TRBV7-2 | TRBD2 | - | CASSLDSSGTSGTGELFF | TGTGCCAGCAGCTTAGATTCCTCCGGGACTAGCGGGACCGGGGAGCTGTTTTTT
15 | TRBJ2-7 | TRBV2 | - | few | CASSALATRAYEQYF | TGTGCCAGCAGTGCCCTCGCGACCAGGGCCTACGAGCAGTACTTC
13 | TRBJ2-6 | TRBV20-1 | - | - | CSARLSGANVLTF | TGCAGTGCTAGGCTTTCTGGGGCCAACGTCCTGACTTTC
18 | TRBJ1-1 | TRBV15 | - | - | CATSRPYGREWDITEAFF | TGTGCCACCAGCAGACCTTACGGAAGGGAGTGGGACATCACTGAAGCTTTCTTT
17 | TRBJ2-3 | TRBV10-3 | TRBD2 | - | CATADHSGGPRADTQYF | TGTGCCACTGCAGATCATAGCGGGGGACCCAGGGCAGATACGCAGTATTTT
14 | TRBJ1-2 | TRBV20-1 | TRBD1 | - | CSARDSGQGYGYTF | TGCAGTGCTAGAGATTCGGGACAGGGCTATGGCTACACCTTC
16 | TRBJ1-2 | TRBV4-1 | - | - | CASSPKDIRDRYGYTF | TGCGCCAGCAGCCCGAAGGACATCCGGGATCGGTATGGCTACACCTTC
12 | TRBJ1-1 | TRBV12-3/TRBV12-4 | - | few | CASSPGYTEAFF | TGTGCCAGCAGTCCGGGGTACACTGAAGCTTTCTTT
13 | TRBJ1-5 | TRBV5-6 | - | few | CASSFGRGKPQHF | TGTGCCAGCAGCTTTGGCAGGGGAAAGCCCCAGCATTTT
15 | TRBJ2-3 | TRBV13 | - | once | CASSPPGGRSDTQYF | TGTGCCAGCAGCCCCCCGGGGGGCCGTTCAGATACGCAGTATTTT
15 | TRBJ1-3 | TRBV12-3/TRBV12-4 | - | - | CASTFTGFGGNTIYF | TGTGCCAGCACCTTCACAGGGTTCGGTGGAAACACCATATATTTT
16 | TRBJ1-5 | TRBV7-2 | TRBD1 | - | CASSLGQGEGNQPQHF | TGTGCCAGCAGCTTAGGACAGGGTGAGGGCAATCAGCCCCAGCATTTT
13 | TRBJ2-1 | TRBV5-1 | - | - | CASSLRTDNEQFF | TGCGCCAGCAGCTTGAGAACAGACAATGAGCAGTTCTTC
14 | TRBJ1-6 | TRBV5-1 | - | few | CASSHQPGVSPLHF | TGCGCCAGCAGCCATCAACCAGGGGTCTCACCCCTCCACTTT
16 | TRBJ2-1 | TRBV7-3 | TRBD2 | - | CASSWGLAGYHNEQFF | TGTGCCAGCAGCTGGGGACTAGCGGGGTACCACAATGAGCAGTTCTTC
15 | TRBJ1-1 | TRBV9 | - | - | CASSPGDGSYTEAFF | TGTGCCAGCAGCCCGGGGGACGGATCTTACACTGAAGCTTTCTTT
15 | TRBJ2-7 | TRBV5-5 | - | few | CASSPGPDTFYEQYF | TGTGCCAGCAGCCCCGGACCGGATACTTTCTACGAGCAGTACTTC
15 | TRBJ1-4 | TRBV5-1 | - | - | CASRRTLATNEKLFF | TGCGCCAGCAGGCGGACGCTTGCAACTAATGAAAAACTGTTTTTT
14 | TRBJ1-1 | TRBV5-1 | TRBD1 | few | CASSLSTGGTEAFF | TGCGCCAGCAGCTTGTCGACAGGGGGCACTGAAGCTTTCTTT
14 | TRBJ2-7 | TRBV7-9 | - | - | CASSQDRRGYEQYF | TGTGCCAGCAGCCAAGACAGGAGGGGCTACGAGCAGTACTTC
15 | TRBJ2-4 | TRBV7-9 | - | - | CASSPLPTAKNIQYF | TGTGCCAGCAGCCCCCTCCCGACAGCCAAAAACATTCAGTACTTC
15 | TRBJ2-1 | TRBV6-5 | - | few | CASSNSAGQRNEQFF | TGTGCCAGCAGTAACTCAGCGGGACAGAGGAATGAGCAGTTCTTC
14 | TRBJ1-1 | TRBV20-1 | TRBD1 | few | CSARTGTGYTEAFF | TGCAGTGCTAGAACCGGGACAGGGTACACTGAAGCTTTCTTT